This T cell receptor beta chain was observed in a study of blood T cell repertoires in COVID-19 (TCRdb year 2020). At the level of the whole study: Collaborator samples came from the United States, Italy and Spain and covered acute and convalescent phases of COVID-19. The repertoires were made available in a free public database intended to serve as a resource for research on the immune response to SARS-CoV-2. Where available, HLA class I and class II types were obtained from metadata supplied by the sample provider rather than from assay-based typing. Samples were obtained from the ongoing ImmuneRACE study (first 160 participants) and from about 1,300 subjects provided by 6 global collaborators. The dataset comprised deeply sampled blood TCRbeta repertoires from subjects exposed to, actively infected with, or recovered from COVID-19. The material from the prospective study consisted of cDNA or gDNA derived from T cells, B-cell-depleted T cells, or PBMCs. Nearly every sample came with metadata listing a de-identified subject ID, COVID-19 status, age in years and sex. Paper-wide results and their limitations: The quantity of clinical and demographic metadata differed by source and by participant and was supplied without curation.

Participants in the prospective study were aged roughly 18 to 89 years, lived in 24 United States geographic areas, and enrolled through a virtual design. Cohort assignment in the prospective study relied on participant-reported clinical history from a screening survey and a study questionnaire. Each participant in the prospective study had whole blood, serum and a nasopharyngeal or oropharyngeal swab collected by mobile phlebotomists. Additional blood draws and questionnaires over an approximately 2-month period could optionally be provided by prospective study participants. Before DNA extraction, blood samples from the prospective study were shipped at room temperature or frozen. TCRbeta CDR3 regions were amplified from genomic DNA by means of the immunoSEQ Assay, a bias-controlled multiplex PCR. As for how the authors treated the data: The number of nucleated cells in each sample was estimated by amplification of reference gene primers within the assay. Sequence reads were collapsed and filtered to measure the absolute abundance of every unique TCRbeta CDR3 rearrangement. Productive Simpson clonality was computed per sample as the square root of Simpson's diversity index over productive rearrangements. The source is immuneACCESS, and TCRdb retained only in-frame sequences with V and J called. Part of the clones is not carried over; for the studies checked, unresolved V genes explain less than half of this, and the remainder is unexplained. V and J calls plus clone size are reproduced from that table; the DNA served to infer D and trimming. The sample contains about 360,000 clones, 88% of them found a single time. Clones ranked in the top ten supply 2% to 2.5% of the sample.

A note on this clone: The antigen this receptor binds is unknown. No base quality values were provided; no much bigger clone lies one nucleotide off.

CDR1 and CDR2 are read off the germline V gene as MRHNA and SNTAGT. The cysteine opens and the phenylalanine closes a CDR3 of 14 amino acids. Only the CDR3 region is kept as DNA, spanning 42 bases read in frame from base 1. V and J are truncated by 3 bases and 2 bases respectively, leaving an intervening sequence of 9 bases. The chain joins TRBV6-4 to TRBJ2-3; TRBD2 could be the D gene, as 6 bases match. The source is a middle-aged woman with acute COVID-19. The sequencing input was PBMCs or T cells enriched from blood (not recorded which). The DNA reads TGTGCCAGCAGTGAGGACTACTTCACAGATACGCAGTATTTT. Translated, this is CASSEDYFTDTQYF.